The entry below describes one T cell receptor beta chain. This CDR3 is built from 15 residues. CDR1 SGHDN and CDR2 FVKESK come from the germline V gene. V lost 2 bases, J lost 9 bases, and 8 bases stayed unmatched. Survey-level TCR beta sequencing used the immunoSEQ assay. TCRdb's table, derived via immunoSEQ multiplex PCR, lists solely in-frame clones and lacks some. The sample carries 68,000 or so clones, around 95% recorded once. This receptor was taken from a man aged 40-49 years with rheumatoid arthritis. The specimen sequenced was PBMCs. V is TRBV14 and J is TRBJ2-5; the match to TRBD1 covers 11 bases. The CDR3 bases are TGTGCCAGCAGCCAACCCGGGACAGGGGGTGCGGCCCAGTACTTC. Translating gives CASSQPGTGGAAQYF.